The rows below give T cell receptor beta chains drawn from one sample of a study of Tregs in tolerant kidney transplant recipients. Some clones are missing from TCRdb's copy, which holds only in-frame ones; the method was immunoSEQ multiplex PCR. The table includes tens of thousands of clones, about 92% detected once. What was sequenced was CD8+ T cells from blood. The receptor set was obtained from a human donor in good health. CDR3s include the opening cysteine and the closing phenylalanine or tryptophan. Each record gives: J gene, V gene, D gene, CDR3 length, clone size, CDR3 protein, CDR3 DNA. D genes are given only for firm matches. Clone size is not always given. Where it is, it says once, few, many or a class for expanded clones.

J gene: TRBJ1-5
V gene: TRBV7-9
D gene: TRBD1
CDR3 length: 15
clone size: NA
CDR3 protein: CASSQDRGPSQPQHF
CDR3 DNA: TGTGCCAGCAGCCAGGACAGGGGGCCGTCCCAGCCCCAGCATTTT

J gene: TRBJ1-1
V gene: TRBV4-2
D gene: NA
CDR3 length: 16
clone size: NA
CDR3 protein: CASSQAFVGRATEAFF
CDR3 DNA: TGTGCCAGCAGCCAAGCCTTCGTTGGCAGGGCCACTGAAGCTTTCTTT

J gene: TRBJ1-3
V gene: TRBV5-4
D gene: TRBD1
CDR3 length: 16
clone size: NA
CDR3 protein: CASSPGQGGAGNTIYF
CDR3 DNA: TGTGCCAGCAGCCCGGGACAGGGGGGGGCTGGAAACACCATATATTTT

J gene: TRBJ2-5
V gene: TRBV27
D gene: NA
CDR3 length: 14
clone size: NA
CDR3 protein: CASSFIGGGGEQYF
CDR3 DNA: TGTGCCAGCAGTTTCATCGGGGGCGGAGGGGAGCAGTACTTC

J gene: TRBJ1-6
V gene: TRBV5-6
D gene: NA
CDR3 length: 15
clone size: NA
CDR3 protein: CASSLGYRVNSPLHF
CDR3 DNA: TGTGCCAGCAGCTTGGGGTACAGGGTGAATTCACCCCTCCACTTT

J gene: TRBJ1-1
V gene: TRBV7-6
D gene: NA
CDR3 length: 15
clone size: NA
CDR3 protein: CASSSPEGRSTEAFF
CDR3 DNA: TGTGCCAGCAGCTCTCCGGAAGGGCGGAGCACTGAAGCTTTCTTT

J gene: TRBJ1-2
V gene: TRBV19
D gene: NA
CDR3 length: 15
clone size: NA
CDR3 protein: CASSTKETLHSGYTF
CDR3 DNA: TGTGCCAGTAGTACGAAGGAGACTCTCCATTCGGGCTACACCTTC

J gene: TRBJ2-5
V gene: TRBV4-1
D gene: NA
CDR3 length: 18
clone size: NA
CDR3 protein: CASSHAPRPAWGTETQYF
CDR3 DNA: TGCGCCAGCAGCCACGCTCCTCGTCCGGCCTGGGGGACAGAGACCCAGTACTTC

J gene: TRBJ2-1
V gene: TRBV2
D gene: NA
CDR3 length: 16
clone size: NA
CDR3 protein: CASSERGTRPYNEQFF
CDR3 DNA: TGTGCCAGCAGTGAACGCGGGACACGACCTTACAATGAGCAGTTCTTC

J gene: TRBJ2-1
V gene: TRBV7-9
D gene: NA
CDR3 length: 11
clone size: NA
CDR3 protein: CASSPQDEQFF
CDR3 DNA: TGTGCCAGCAGCCCCCAGGATGAGCAGTTCTTC

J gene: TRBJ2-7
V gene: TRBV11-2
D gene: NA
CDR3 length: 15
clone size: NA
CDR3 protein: CASSLWDGPGYEQYF
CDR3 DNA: TGTGCCAGCAGCTTATGGGACGGGCCTGGGTACGAGCAGTACTTC

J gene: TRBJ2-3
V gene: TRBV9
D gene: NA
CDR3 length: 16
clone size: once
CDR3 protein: CASSALGTNPTDTQYF
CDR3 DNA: TGTGCCAGCAGCGCCCTGGGTACCAACCCAACAGATACGCAGTATTTT

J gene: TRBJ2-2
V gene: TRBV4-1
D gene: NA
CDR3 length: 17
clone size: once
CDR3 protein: CASSQDIMLARAGELFF
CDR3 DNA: TGCGCCAGCAGCCAAGATATTATGCTAGCGCGGGCCGGGGAGCTGTTTTTT

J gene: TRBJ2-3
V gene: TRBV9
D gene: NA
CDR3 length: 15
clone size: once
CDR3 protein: CASSVEPTIVDTQYF
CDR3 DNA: TGTGCCAGCAGCGTAGAACCGACGATAGTAGATACGCAGTATTTT

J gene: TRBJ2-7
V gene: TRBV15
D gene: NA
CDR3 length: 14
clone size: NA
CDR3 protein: CATSPSHQGYEQYF
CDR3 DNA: TGTGCCACCAGCCCTAGCCATCAGGGCTACGAGCAGTACTTC

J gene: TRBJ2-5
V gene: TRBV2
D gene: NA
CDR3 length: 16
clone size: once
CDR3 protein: CASSDIQYRETETQYF
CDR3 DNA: TGTGCCAGCAGTGATATCCAATACAGGGAAACGGAGACCCAGTACTTC

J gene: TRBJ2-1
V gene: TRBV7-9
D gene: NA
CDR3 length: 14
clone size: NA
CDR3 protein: CASSLLVGGNEQFF
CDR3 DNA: TGTGCCAGCAGCTTATTGGTCGGGGGCAATGAGCAGTTCTTC

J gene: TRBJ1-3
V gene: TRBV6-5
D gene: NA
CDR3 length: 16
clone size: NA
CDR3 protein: CASSLSDARSGNTIYF
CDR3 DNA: TGTGCCAGCAGTTTATCCGACGCAAGGTCTGGAAACACCATATATTTT

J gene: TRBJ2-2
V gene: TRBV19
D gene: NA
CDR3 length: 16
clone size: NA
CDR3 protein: CASSISTGSFTGELFF
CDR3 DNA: TGTGCCAGTAGTATCTCGACAGGAAGTTTCACCGGGGAGCTGTTTTTT

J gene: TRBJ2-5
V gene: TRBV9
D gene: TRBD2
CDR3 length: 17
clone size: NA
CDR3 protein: CASSAETSGSHPGTQYF
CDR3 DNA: TGTGCCAGCAGCGCCGAGACTAGCGGGAGTCATCCGGGGACCCAGTACTTC

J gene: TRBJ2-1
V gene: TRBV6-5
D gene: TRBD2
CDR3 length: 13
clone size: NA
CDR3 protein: CASSWGLAQDQFF
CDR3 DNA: TGTGCCAGCAGTTGGGGACTAGCTCAGGATCAGTTCTTC

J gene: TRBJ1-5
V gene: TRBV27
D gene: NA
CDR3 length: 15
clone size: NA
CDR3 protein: CASSRRGYSNQPQHF
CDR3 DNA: TGTGCCAGCAGTCGCCGGGGGTATAGCAATCAGCCCCAGCATTTT

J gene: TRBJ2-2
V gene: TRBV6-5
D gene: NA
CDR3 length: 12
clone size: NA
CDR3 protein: CASSFFSGELFF
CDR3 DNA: TGTGCCAGCAGTTTTTTCAGCGGGGAGCTGTTTTTT